A selection of T cell receptor beta chains follows, all from one sample in a study of blood T cell repertoires in COVID-19. Measured with immunoSEQ multiplex PCR; TCRdb has only the in-frame clones, and not every one. The sample holds approximately 330,000 clones, around 90% seen once. What was sequenced was peripheral blood. The source of these receptors is a man younger than 45 with COVID-19, enrolled during active disease. The CDR3 runs from the conserved cysteine through the conserved F or W. The D gene is left open where the match is weak. Clone size is shown for a subset of rows, as once, few, many or a class of expanded clone.

v_gene	j_gene	abundance	d_gene	CDR3nt	CDR3aa
TRBV7-9	TRBJ2-1	.	TRBD2	TGTGCCAGCAGCCCGGGGACTAGCGGGATGCAGTTCTTC	CASSPGTSGMQFF
TRBV7-9	TRBJ2-1	.	TRBD2	TGTGCCAGCAGCTTAGCTCGAGGACTAGCGGGAGGGGAGGAGCAGTTCTTC	CASSLARGLAGGEEQFF
TRBV4-3	TRBJ2-7	.	.	TGCGCCAGCAGCCAAGATCACAACGAGCAGTACTTC	CASSQDHNEQYF
TRBV6-6	TRBJ1-2	.	.	TGTGCCAGCAGTTACTCGACTGGGGCTGGCTACACCTTC	CASSYSTGAGYTF
TRBV9	TRBJ2-1	few	.	TGTGCCAGCAGCGTAAAGCAGGGTCTCTACAATGAGCAGTTCTTC	CASSVKQGLYNEQFF
TRBV5-8	TRBJ1-5	.	.	TGTGCCAGCAGCTTGGGAGTGTCCTATAGCAATCAGCCCCAGCATTTT	CASSLGVSYSNQPQHF
TRBV10-3	TRBJ1-5	.	.	TGTGCCATCAGTGAGTACCGGGGTAGCAATCAGCCCCAGCATTTT	CAISEYRGSNQPQHF
TRBV24-1	TRBJ1-1	.	.	TGTGCCACCAGTGGTGTCGGGGGTCAGGCGAACACTGAAGCTTTCTTT	CATSGVGGQANTEAFF
TRBV2	TRBJ2-3	.	TRBD1	TGTGCCAGCAGCCGGGACAGGGAAGATACGCAGTATTTT	CASSRDREDTQYF
TRBV24-1	TRBJ1-5	.	.	TGTGCCACCAGTGGGGGGGGGCCCCAGCATTTT	CATSGGGPQHF
TRBV18	TRBJ1-2	.	.	TGTGCCAGCTCGAAGACTATGGACCCTTATGGCTACACCTTC	CASSKTMDPYGYTF
TRBV28	TRBJ1-1	.	TRBD1	TGTGCCAGCAGTTGGACAGGGGAAGGGCCTGAAGCTTTCTTT	CASSWTGEGPEAFF
TRBV18	TRBJ1-1	.	TRBD1	TGTGCCAGCTCACCCTTCGACAGGGCGGCTGAAGCTTTCTTT	CASSPFDRAAEAFF
TRBV30	TRBJ1-1	.	.	TGTGCCCTCTTTTACAGGAATATGAACACTGAAGCTTTCTTT	CALFYRNMNTEAFF
TRBV4-1	TRBJ1-1	few	.	TGCGCCAGCAGATCATTCACCGGGAAATTGAACACTGAAGCTTTCTTT	CASRSFTGKLNTEAFF
TRBV28	TRBJ2-7	.	.	TGTGCCAGCATGGTAGCGGCCTCCTACGAGCAGTACTTC	CASMVAASYEQYF
TRBV29-1	TRBJ2-1	.	TRBD1	TGCAGCGCTTACTTGACAGGGGGCGCTTCTTACAATGAGCAGTTCTTC	CSAYLTGGASYNEQFF
TRBV12-3/TRBV12-4	TRBJ2-7	.	.	TGTGCCAGCAGCGGACAGAGCTACGAGCAGTACTTC	CASSGQSYEQYF
TRBV6-4	TRBJ2-3	.	.	TGTGCCAGCAGTGACGGGGCGACAGATACGCAGTATTTT	CASSDGATDTQYF
TRBV6-5	TRBJ1-2	.	.	TGTGCCAGCAGTTTTGGACACCTTTCTAACTATGGCTACACCTTC	CASSFGHLSNYGYTF
TRBV11-3	TRBJ2-3	.	.	TGTGCCAGCAGCTTAAGGCTAGCAGATACGCAGTATTTT	CASSLRLADTQYF
TRBV5-1	TRBJ2-6	.	.	TGCGCCAGCAGTCAGGGGTTCGGGGCCAACGTCCTGACTTTC	CASSQGFGANVLTF
TRBV5-6	TRBJ1-2	.	.	TGTGCCAGCAGCTTCTGGGGAGGAGACCTTAACTATGGCTACACCTTC	CASSFWGGDLNYGYTF
TRBV2	TRBJ1-2	.	TRBD1	TGTGCCAGCAGTGACGACAGGGGAGGACATGGCTACACCTTC	CASSDDRGGHGYTF
TRBV7-3	TRBJ2-7	.	TRBD2	TGTGCCAGCAGCTTAACTCCGGATAGGACTAGCGCCTACGAGCAGTACTTC	CASSLTPDRTSAYEQYF